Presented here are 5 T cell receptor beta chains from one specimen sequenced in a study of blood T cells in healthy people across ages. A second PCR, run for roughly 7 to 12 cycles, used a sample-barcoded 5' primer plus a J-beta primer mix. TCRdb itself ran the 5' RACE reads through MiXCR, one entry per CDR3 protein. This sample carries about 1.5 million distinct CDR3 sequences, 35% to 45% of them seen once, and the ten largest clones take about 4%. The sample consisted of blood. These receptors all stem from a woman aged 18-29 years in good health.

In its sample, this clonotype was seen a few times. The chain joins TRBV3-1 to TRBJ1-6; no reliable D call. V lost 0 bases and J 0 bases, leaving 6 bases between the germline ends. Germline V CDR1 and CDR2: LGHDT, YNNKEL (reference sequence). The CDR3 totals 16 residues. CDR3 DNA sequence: TGTGCCAGCAGCCAAGACCCCAGCTCCTATAATTCACCCCTCCACTTT. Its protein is CASSQDPSSYNSPLHF.

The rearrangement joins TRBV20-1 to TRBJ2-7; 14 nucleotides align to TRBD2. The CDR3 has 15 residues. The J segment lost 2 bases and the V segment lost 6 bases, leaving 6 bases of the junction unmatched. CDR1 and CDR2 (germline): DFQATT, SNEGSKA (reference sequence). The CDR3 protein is CSAMRLAGGPYEQYF. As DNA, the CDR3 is TGCAGTGCCATGAGACTAGCGGGAGGGCCCTACGAGCAGTACTTC.

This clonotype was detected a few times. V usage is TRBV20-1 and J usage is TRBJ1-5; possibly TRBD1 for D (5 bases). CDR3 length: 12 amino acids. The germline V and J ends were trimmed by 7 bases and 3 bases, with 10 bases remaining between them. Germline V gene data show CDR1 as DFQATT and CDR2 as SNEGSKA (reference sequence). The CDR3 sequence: CSGARVNQPQHF. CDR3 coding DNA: TGCAGTGGGGCCAGGGTCAATCAGCCCCAGCATTTT.

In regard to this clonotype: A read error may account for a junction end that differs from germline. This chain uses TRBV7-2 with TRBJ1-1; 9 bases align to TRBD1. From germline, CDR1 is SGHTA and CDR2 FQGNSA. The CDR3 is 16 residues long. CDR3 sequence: CVSSQPGTGRHTEAFF. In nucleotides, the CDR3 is TGTGTCAGCAGCCAACCCGGGACAGGGAGGCACACTGAAGCTTTCTTT.

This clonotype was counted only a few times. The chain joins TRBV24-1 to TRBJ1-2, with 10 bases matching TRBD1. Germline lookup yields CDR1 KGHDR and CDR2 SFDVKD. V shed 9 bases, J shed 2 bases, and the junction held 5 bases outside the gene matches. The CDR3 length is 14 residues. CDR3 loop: CATGTGERNYGYTF. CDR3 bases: TGTGCCACCGGGACAGGGGAGAGAAACTATGGCTACACCTTC.